Listed below are T cell receptor beta chains from one sample, sequenced in a study of T cell changes during pregnancy in multiple sclerosis. Using immunoSEQ multiplex PCR, the repertoire was profiled, and TCRdb retains in-frame clones only, with some absent. Of fewer than 65,000 clones listed, around 92% are singletons. This material consisted of peripheral blood, taken after pregnancy. The origin of the receptors is a female donor in good health, enrolled as a control in a pregnancy study. CDR3s include the opening cysteine and the closing phenylalanine or tryptophan. The D gene is left open where the match is weak. For some rows the clone size is stated as once, few or many, or as a class when expanded; others skip it.

j_call cdr3_length v_call d_call clone_size cdr3_nt cdr3_aa
TRBJ1-6 18 TRBV2 - - TGTGCCAGCTGCTCACCCGGGGCAGGGGTTGTATTGGATTCACCCCTCCACTTT CASCSPGAGVVLDSPLHF
TRBJ1-2 13 TRBV6-6 TRBD1 - TGTGCCAGTACACAGGGGGGCTTCAATGGCTACACCTTC CASTQGGFNGYTF
TRBJ1-2 16 TRBV5-5 - - TGTGCCAGCAGCTTGTCCCGGAGGGCGGGGAACTATGGCTACACCTTC CASSLSRRAGNYGYTF
TRBJ2-7 15 TRBV7-2 TRBD2 once TGTGCCAGCAGCTTTAGCGGGGTACCTTCCTACGAGCAGTACTTC CASSFSGVPSYEQYF
TRBJ2-1 16 TRBV11-3 TRBD2 - TGTGCCAGCAGCCTACCGCGACTAGCGGGGGGAAATGAGCAGTTCTTC CASSLPRLAGGNEQFF
TRBJ1-5 14 TRBV19 TRBD1 - TGTGCCAGTCGTAGGACAGGGGAAAATCAGCCCCAGCATTTT CASRRTGENQPQHF
TRBJ2-7 15 TRBV27 TRBD1 - TGTGCCAGCAGCAACCGGGACAGGGGACACTACGAGCAGTACTTC CASSNRDRGHYEQYF
TRBJ1-1 14 TRBV5-1 - - TGCGCCAGCAGCCCGGGTAAATTGAACACTGAAGCTTTCTTT CASSPGKLNTEAFF
TRBJ1-2 14 TRBV7-2 TRBD1 - TGTGCCAGCAGCTCCCGGCCGACAGGGCCTGGCTACACCTTC CASSSRPTGPGYTF
TRBJ1-1 15 TRBV27 TRBD1 - TGTGCCAGCACTTATAGACAGGGCAGGGGCACTGAAGCTTTCTTT CASTYRQGRGTEAFF
TRBJ2-6 17 TRBV7-8 TRBD1 - TGTGCCAGCAGCTTAGAACAGGGGGCCTCTGGGGCCAACGTCCTGACTTTC CASSLEQGASGANVLTF